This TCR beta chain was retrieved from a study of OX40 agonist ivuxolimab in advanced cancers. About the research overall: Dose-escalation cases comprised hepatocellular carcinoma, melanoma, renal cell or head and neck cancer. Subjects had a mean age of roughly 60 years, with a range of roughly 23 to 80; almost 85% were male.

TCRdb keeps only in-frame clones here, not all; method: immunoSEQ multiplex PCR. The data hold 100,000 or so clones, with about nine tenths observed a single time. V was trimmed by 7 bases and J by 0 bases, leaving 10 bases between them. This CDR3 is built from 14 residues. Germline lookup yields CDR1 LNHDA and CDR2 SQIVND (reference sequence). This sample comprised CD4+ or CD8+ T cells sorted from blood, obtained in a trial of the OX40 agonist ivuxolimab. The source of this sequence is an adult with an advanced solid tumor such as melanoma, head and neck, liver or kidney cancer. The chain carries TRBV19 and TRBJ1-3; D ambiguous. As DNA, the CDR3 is TGTGCCAGTACCCCGGGCCTCTCTGGAAACACCATATATTTT. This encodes CASTPGLSGNTIYF.